The 29 T cell receptor beta chains below were found in one sample sequenced in a study of technical replicates of blood from a few donors. The method was immunoSEQ multiplex PCR; TCRdb's version includes in-frame clones alone and lacks a portion of them. Seen here are about 80,000 clones, about 97% observed once, and the top ten hold approximately 0.2%. The sequencing sample was made of T cells isolated from PBMCs. Receptor source: a human donor in good health.

This clone was seen just once. The chain links TRBV4-2 to TRBJ2-5; TRBD2 matches at 16 bases. With V trimmed by 3 bases and J by 5 bases, 9 bases remained unmatched. This CDR3 has 18 residues. Germline assignment: CDR1 LGHNA and CDR2 YNFKEQ. The CDR3 DNA sequence: TGTGCCAGCAGCCAGGGGTCGGGACTAGCGGGGGGGAGGGAGACCCAGTACTTC. It yields the protein CASSQGSGLAGGRETQYF.

J is TRBJ1-2 and V is TRBV5-6, with TRBD1 identical over 7 bases. V shed 4 bases and J 5 bases; nucleotides not matched to a gene: 11. The CDR3 is 15 amino acids. Germline values: CDR1 SGHDT, CDR2 YYEEEE. For the CDR3, the DNA is TGTGCCAGCAGCGGGAAGGGACAGCGACTGTATGGCTACACCTTC. Protein sequence: CASSGKGQRLYGYTF.

The rearrangement uses TRBV7-9 and TRBJ2-7; D remains unclear. The germline V gene encodes CDR1 SEHNR and CDR2 FQNEAQ (reference sequence). This CDR3 spans 15 amino acids. Trimming removed 1 base from V and 5 bases from J, with 15 bases in between. The CDR3 DNA follows: TGTGCCAGCAGCTTAGGACTCTCTAGAATGAACGAGCAGTACTTC. Protein sequence: CASSLGLSRMNEQYF.

This chain uses TRBV14 with TRBJ1-2, with a possible D match to TRBD1 (5 bases). V shed 0 bases and J shed 1 base, with 30 bases lying between them. Germline CDR1 reads SGHDN; CDR2 reads FVKESK. There are 22 residues in the CDR3. The CDR3 region has the DNA TGTGCCAGCAGCCAAGAACACTTGCTTACCCCCCTCGGGACTCAAGTTAACTATGGCTACACCTTC. The encoded protein is CASSQEHLLTPLGTQVNYGYTF.

The J gene is TRBJ2-2, the V gene TRBV29-1; TRBD2 might be the D (7 bases). The CDR3 is 14 amino acids. Trimming pared 4 bases from V and 7 bases from J, leaving 16 bases between. Germline assignment: CDR1 SQVTM and CDR2 ANQGSEA. Here the CDR3 DNA reads TGCAGCGTTGGGGGAGTCGGGGGGCACGGGGAGCTGTTTTTT. This codes for CSVGGVGGHGELFF.

The chain is built from TRBV4-1 and TRBJ2-2; D gene ambiguous. Trimming took off 3 bases at V and 7 bases at J, with 9 bases between the two ends. The V gene's germline CDR1 is MGHRA and CDR2 YSYEKL. CDR3 length equals 13 residues. CDR3 nucleotide sequence: TGCGCCAGCAGCCATCAGGTAGTCGGGGAGCTGTTTTTT. Translation gives CASSHQVVGELFF.

This clone was seen only once. This chain joins TRBV29-1 and TRBJ1-5; 9 bases are shared with TRBD1. The CDR3 runs 15 residues. The J segment lost 4 bases and the V segment lost 7 bases, leaving 11 bases of the junction unmatched. Germline lookup yields CDR1 SQVTM and CDR2 ANQGSEA. The CDR3 region has the DNA TGCAGCGCCTCCAAGGGACAGGGTAGGAATCAGCCCCAGCATTTT. Translation gives CSASKGQGRNQPQHF.

The rearrangement joins TRBV6-1 to TRBJ1-4; maybe TRBD1 (6 bases). The CDR3 runs 14 residues. Germline CDR1 reads MNHNS; CDR2 reads SASEGT. V lost 2 bases, J lost 7 bases, and 11 bases lay in between. This CDR3 reads CASSEYREGEKLFF. The CDR3 DNA reads TGTGCCAGCAGTGAATACAGGGAAGGTGAAAAACTGTTTTTT.

This clone was detected only once. The V gene is TRBV15, the J gene TRBJ2-2, with TRBD2 as a possible D gene (5 bases). The CDR3 length is 15 residues. Trimming removed 1 base at V and 8 bases at J, with 14 bases between. CDR1 and CDR2 (germline): LNHNV, YYDKDF (reference sequence). This chain's CDR3 is CATSRAGVGTGELFF. DNA of the CDR3: TGTGCCACCAGCAGAGCCGGGGTGGGTACTGGGGAGCTGTTTTTT.

The CDR3 spells CASSVSSTGGFYEQYF. The CDR3, as DNA: TGTGCCAGCAGTGTATCTAGTACGGGGGGGTTCTACGAGCAGTACTTC. The chain recombines TRBV2 with TRBJ2-7, with 8 bases aligning to TRBD2. Germline V CDR1 and CDR2: SNHLY, FYNNEI. With 4 bases clipped from V and 3 bases from J, the junction kept 11 bases outside the gene matches. This CDR3 comprises 16 residues.

The chain couples TRBV7-9 to TRBJ1-2, with 9 nucleotides matching TRBD1. V was clipped by 4 bases and J by 5 bases; unmatched bases: 8. The germline gives CDR1 SEHNR, CDR2 FQNEAQ (reference sequence). The CDR3 consists of 15 residues. CDR3 DNA sequence: TGTGCCAGCAGCTCTCAAGGACAGGGGCTTTATGGCTACACCTTC. This codes for CASSSQGQGLYGYTF. Supplemented by reference TRBV7-9 and TRBJ1-2, the full variable domain reads DTGVSQNPRHKITKRGQNVTFRCDPISEHNRLYWYRQTLGQGPEFLTYFQNEAQLEKSRLLSDRFSAERPKGSFSTLEIQRTEQGDSAMYLCASSSQGQGLYGYTFGSGTRLTVV.

This sequence joins TRBV5-1 and TRBJ2-2, with 8 bases identical to TRBD1. This CDR3 spans 16 amino acids. J gave up 6 bases and V 0 bases, and 7 bases lay outside the gene matches. Germline CDR1 SGHRS, CDR2 YFSETQ. The CDR3 DNA sequence: TGCGCCAGCAGCTTGGTTCGGACAGGGATAGCCGGGGAGCTGTTTTTT. It is translated as CASSLVRTGIAGELFF.

The chain combines TRBV6-5 with TRBJ1-4; D is unclear. The germline gives CDR1 MNHEY, CDR2 SVGAGI. This CDR3 contains 14 residues. Between the trimmed V and J ends, which lost 5 bases and 5 bases, there was a span of 12 bases. This CDR3 is CASSPRGSNEKLFF. The CDR3 DNA sequence: TGTGCCAGCAGTCCCCGAGGGTCCAATGAAAAACTGTTTTTT.

The CDR3 loop is CATPEGDTDEQYF. The CDR3, as DNA: TGTGCCACCCCCGAGGGGGACACGGACGAGCAGTACTTC. This chain connects TRBV19 to TRBJ2-7; TRBD1 might be the D (6 bases). Germline lookup yields CDR1 LNHDA and CDR2 SQIVND (reference sequence). CDR3 length: 13 amino acids. V dropped 10 bases and J dropped 5 bases, with 18 bases sitting between them.

The chain recombines TRBV6-6 with TRBJ1-1; 7 nucleotides align to TRBD1. Germline V gives CDR1 MNHNY, CDR2 SVGAGI (reference sequence). V lost 7 bases to trimming and J lost 0 bases; unmatched junction nucleotides: 5. This CDR3 is built from 14 residues. In DNA, the CDR3 is TGTGCCAGCACCCTCGGGACAGTGAACACTGAAGCTTTCTTT. This gives the protein CASTLGTVNTEAFF.

The rearrangement uses TRBV27 and TRBJ2-5; 10 bases match TRBD1. With V trimmed by 4 bases and J by 2 bases, 4 bases remained unmatched. There are 15 residues in the CDR3. The germline CDR1 and CDR2 sequences are MNHEY and SMNVEV (reference sequence). The DNA for the CDR3 is TGTGCCAGCAGTTCCCGGACAGGGGGTCAAGAGACCCAGTACTTC. Protein sequence: CASSSRTGGQETQYF.

This clone was seen just once. This chain connects TRBV6-5 to TRBJ2-4; 9 bases are shared with TRBD2. Trimming took 7 bases from V and 7 from J; bases not matched to a gene: 8. Germline V gene data show CDR1 as MNHEY and CDR2 as SVGAGI. This CDR3 spans 14 amino acids. The CDR3 spells CASKKAGLANIQYF. As DNA, the CDR3 is TGTGCCAGCAAAAAGGCAGGACTAGCGAACATTCAGTACTTC.

This clone appeared a single time. This chain joins TRBV11-2 and TRBJ2-1; D gene unclear. Trimming removed 2 bases from V and 0 bases from J, with 17 bases in between. The CDR3 covers 18 residues. Germline-derived CDR1 and CDR2 are SGHAT and FQNNGV. The CDR3 region is CASSLRLDPRSSYNEQFF. DNA of the CDR3: TGTGCCAGCAGCTTAAGATTAGACCCGAGGAGCTCCTACAATGAGCAGTTCTTC. The full variable domain, completed using reference TRBV11-2 and TRBJ2-1, is EAGVAQSPRYKIIEKRQSVAFWCNPISGHATLYWYQQILGQGPKLLIQFQNNGVVDDSQLPKDRFSAERLKGVDSTLKIQPAKLEDSAVYLCASSLRLDPRSSYNEQFFGPGTRLTVL.

The chain links TRBV4-1 to TRBJ1-4, with a weak D call TRBD1 (6 bases). Trimming took 4 bases from V and 8 from J, leaving 14 bases between them. This CDR3 is built from 14 residues. The V gene's germline CDR1 is MGHRA and CDR2 YSYEKL. CDR3 sequence: CASSPIGDREKLFF. CDR3 DNA: TGCGCCAGCAGCCCGATAGGAGACAGGGAAAAACTGTTTTTT.

In its sample, this clone was seen a few times. The chain combines TRBV2 with TRBJ1-1; no reliable D call. V dropped 7 bases and J dropped 2 bases, with 11 bases sitting between them. The germline V gene encodes CDR1 SNHLY and CDR2 FYNNEI. The CDR3 consists of 13 residues. The CDR3 sequence is CASKTLGNTEAFF. The CDR3 DNA reads as TGTGCCAGCAAAACTCTAGGTAACACTGAAGCTTTCTTT.

This clone occurred once. The chain recombines TRBV11-2 with TRBJ2-7; D perhaps matches TRBD2 (5 bases). With 5 bases removed from V and 5 bases from J, the gap between germline ends came to 10 bases. CDR1 and CDR2 (germline): SGHAT, FQNNGV. The length of the CDR3 is 12 residues. CDR3 nucleotides: TGTGCCAGCAGCACTACTAGGAACGAGCAGTACTTC. Translating it yields CASSTTRNEQYF.

This clone was seen a single time. The chain couples TRBV6-6 to TRBJ2-3, with TRBD2 matching over 12 bases. The germline CDR1 and CDR2 sequences are MNHNY and SVGAGI (reference sequence). V shed 2 bases and J 3 bases; nucleotides not matched to a gene: 3. The CDR3 runs 16 residues. Here the CDR3 reads CASSYPTSGSTDTQYF. The CDR3 nucleotides read TGTGCCAGCAGTTACCCGACTAGCGGGAGTACAGATACGCAGTATTTT.

The rearrangement uses TRBV27 and TRBJ1-2, with D unclear. The V gene's germline CDR1 is MNHEY and CDR2 SMNVEV (reference sequence). CDR3 length: 14 amino acids. Deletions cut 0 bases from V and 2 bases from J, with 7 bases between. CDR3 in amino acids: CASSLSHGNYGYTF. In nucleotides, the CDR3 is TGTGCCAGCAGTTTATCCCACGGGAACTATGGCTACACCTTC.

The chain carries TRBV28 and TRBJ2-1; possible D gene TRBD2, 6 bases. There are 15 residues in the CDR3. The V end lost 6 bases, the J end lost 6 bases, and 18 bases lay between the germline ends. Germline loops: CDR1 MDHEN, CDR2 SYDVKM. The CDR3 DNA reads TGTGCCAGCAGGACCCCGCGGTCGGGAGTCAATGAGCAGTTCTTC. As protein: CASRTPRSGVNEQFF.

The chain uses TRBV6-5 and TRBJ1-4; D not resolved. Between the trimmed V and J ends, which lost 5 bases and 5 bases, there was a span of 15 bases. This CDR3 spans 15 amino acids. Germline loops: CDR1 MNHEY, CDR2 SVGAGI. DNA of the CDR3: TGTGCCAGCAGTGGCGCAAACCGGGAGAATGAAAAACTGTTTTTT. Its translation is CASSGANRENEKLFF.

As DNA, the CDR3 is TGTGCCAGCAGTTACTCTGCAGGGGTGGATGGCTACACCTTC. Its protein is CASSYSAGVDGYTF. This chain links TRBV6-5 with TRBJ1-2, with D possibly being TRBD1 (6 bases). The CDR3 is made up of 14 amino acids. Trimming shortened V by 0 bases and J by 6 bases, and 11 bases separated the two germline ends. The germline gives CDR1 MNHEY, CDR2 SVGAGI.

V is TRBV29-1 and J is TRBJ2-5; possible D gene TRBD1, 6 bases. This CDR3 is 14 amino acids long. Trimming left V 7 bases short and J 2 bases short, with 17 bases between. Germline V gene sequence: CDR1 SQVTM, CDR2 ANQGSEA. This CDR3 reads CSATDRRNQETQYF. The CDR3, as DNA: TGCAGCGCCACGGACAGAAGAAATCAAGAGACCCAGTACTTC.

The rearrangement uses TRBV7-9 and TRBJ2-7, with TRBD2 matching over 7 bases. V lost 5 bases and J lost 5; bases outside the gene matches: 15. CDR3 length: 16 amino acids. Germline assignment: CDR1 SEHNR and CDR2 FQNEAQ (reference sequence). The CDR3 loop reads CASSLPGTPGGHEQYF. In nucleotides, the CDR3 is TGTGCCAGCAGCCTACCCGGGACGCCGGGGGGTCACGAGCAGTACTTC. Complete variable domain (other parts from reference TRBV7-9 and TRBJ2-7): DTGVSQNPRHKITKRGQNVTFRCDPISEHNRLYWYRQTLGQGPEFLTYFQNEAQLEKSRLLSDRFSAERPKGSFSTLEIQRTEQGDSAMYLCASSLPGTPGGHEQYFGPGTRLTVT.

This clone was recorded only once. This CDR3 reads CASLQLANYGYTF. As DNA, the CDR3 is TGTGCCAGCTTACAGCTCGCTAACTATGGCTACACCTTC. The genes are TRBV28 and TRBJ1-2; D ambiguous. The CDR3 contains 13 residues. V was cut by 8 bases and J by 0 bases, with 10 bases left in between. Germline V lookup: CDR1 MDHEN, CDR2 SYDVKM.